This paragraph covers one T cell receptor beta chain sequence. Its antigen remains unidentified. This specimen belongs to a study of cytomegalovirus exposure and HLA in healthy donors. Findings of the study overall: Later analysis showed most CMV-associated TCR beta chains appearing HLA-restricted.

It was with 60 Vbeta and 13 Jbeta primers that the PCR ran. The assay was immunoSEQ multiplex PCR, and TCRdb's table has in-frame clones only and misses some. The data show hundreds of thousands of clones, with roughly 84% seen just once and roughly 0.24% held by the top ten. The receptor comes from a girl aged 2-15 years in good health and CMV-seronegative. Material for sequencing was PBMCs.

CDR3 residues: CASTSGLLDRNEQFF. As DNA, the CDR3 is TGCGCCAGCACCTCGGGACTCCTCGACCGCAATGAGCAGTTCTTC. The chain combines TRBV5-1 with TRBJ2-1, with D possibly matching TRBD2 (6 bases). Trimming stripped 6 bases from V and 6 bases from J, with 19 bases between. This CDR3 region has 15 residues. CDR1 is SGHRS, CDR2 YFSETQ, per germline.